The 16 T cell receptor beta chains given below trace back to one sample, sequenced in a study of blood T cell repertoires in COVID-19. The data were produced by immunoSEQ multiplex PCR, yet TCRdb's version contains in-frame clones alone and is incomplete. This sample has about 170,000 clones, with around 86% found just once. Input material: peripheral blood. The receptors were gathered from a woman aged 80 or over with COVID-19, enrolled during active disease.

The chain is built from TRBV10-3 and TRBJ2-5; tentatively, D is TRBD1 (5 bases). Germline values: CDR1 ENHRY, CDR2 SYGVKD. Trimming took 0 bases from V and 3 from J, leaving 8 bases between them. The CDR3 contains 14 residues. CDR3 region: CAISESAGKETQYF. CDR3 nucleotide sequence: TGTGCCATCAGTGAGTCGGCAGGGAAAGAGACCCAGTACTTC.

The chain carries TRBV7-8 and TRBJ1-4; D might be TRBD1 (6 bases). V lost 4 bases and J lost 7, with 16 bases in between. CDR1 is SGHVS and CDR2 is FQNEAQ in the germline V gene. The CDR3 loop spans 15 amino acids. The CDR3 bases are TGTGCCAGCAGCTCAGGGGACAAGTTGGGTGAAAAACTGTTTTTT. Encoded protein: CASSSGDKLGEKLFF.

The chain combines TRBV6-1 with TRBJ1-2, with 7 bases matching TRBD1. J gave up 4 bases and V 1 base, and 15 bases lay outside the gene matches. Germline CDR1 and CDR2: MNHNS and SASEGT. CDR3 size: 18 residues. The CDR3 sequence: CASSEVEPGGFISYGYTF. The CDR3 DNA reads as TGTGCCAGCAGTGAAGTTGAACCAGGGGGTTTCATTTCCTATGGCTACACCTTC.

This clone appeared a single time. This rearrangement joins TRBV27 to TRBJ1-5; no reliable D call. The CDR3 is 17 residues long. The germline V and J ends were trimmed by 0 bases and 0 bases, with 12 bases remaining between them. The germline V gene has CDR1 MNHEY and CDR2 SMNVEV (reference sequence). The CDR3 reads CASSLSGSLSSNQPQHF. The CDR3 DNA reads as TGTGCCAGCAGTTTATCGGGTAGCCTATCTAGCAATCAGCCCCAGCATTTT.

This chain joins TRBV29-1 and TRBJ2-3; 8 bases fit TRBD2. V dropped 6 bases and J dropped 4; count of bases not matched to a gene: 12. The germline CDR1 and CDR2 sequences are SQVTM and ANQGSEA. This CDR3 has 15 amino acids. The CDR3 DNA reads TGCAGCGTCGCCCCCAGCGGGAGTGTCGCAGATACGCAGTATTTT. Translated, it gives CSVAPSGSVADTQYF.

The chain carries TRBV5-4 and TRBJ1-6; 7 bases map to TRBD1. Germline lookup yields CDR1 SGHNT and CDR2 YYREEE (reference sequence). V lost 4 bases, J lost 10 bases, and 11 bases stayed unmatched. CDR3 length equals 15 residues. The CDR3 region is CASSDLQGNRSPLHF. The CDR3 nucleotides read TGTGCCAGCAGCGACCTACAGGGGAACAGGTCACCCCTCCACTTT.

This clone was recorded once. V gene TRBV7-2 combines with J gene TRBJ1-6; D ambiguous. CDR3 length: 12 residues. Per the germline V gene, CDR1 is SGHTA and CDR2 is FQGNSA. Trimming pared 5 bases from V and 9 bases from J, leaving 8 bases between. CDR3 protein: CASSASRSPLHF. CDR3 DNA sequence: TGTGCCAGCAGCGCGTCGCGTTCACCCCTCCACTTT. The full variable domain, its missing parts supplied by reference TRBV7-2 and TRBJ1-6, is GAGVSQSPSNKVTEKGKDVELRCDPISGHTALYWYRQSLGQGLEFLIYFQGNSAPDKSGLPSDRFSAERTGGSVSTLTIQRTQQEDSAVYLCASSASRSPLHFGNGTRLTVT.

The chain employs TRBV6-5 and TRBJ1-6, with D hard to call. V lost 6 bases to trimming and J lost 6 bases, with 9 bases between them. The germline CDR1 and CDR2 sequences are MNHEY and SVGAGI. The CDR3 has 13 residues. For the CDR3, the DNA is TGTGCCAGCAGAAGACATTCTAATTCACCCCTCCACTTT. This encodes CASRRHSNSPLHF.

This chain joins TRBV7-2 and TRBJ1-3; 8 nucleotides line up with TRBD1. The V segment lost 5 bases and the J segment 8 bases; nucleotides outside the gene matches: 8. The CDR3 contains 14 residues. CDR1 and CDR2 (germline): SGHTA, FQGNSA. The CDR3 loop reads CASSLRGRGDTIYF. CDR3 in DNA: TGTGCCAGCAGCCTCAGGGGGCGCGGGGACACCATATATTTT.

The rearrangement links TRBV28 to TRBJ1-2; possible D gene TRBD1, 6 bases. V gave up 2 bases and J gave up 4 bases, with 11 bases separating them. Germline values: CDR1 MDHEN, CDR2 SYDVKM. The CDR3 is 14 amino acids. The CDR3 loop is CASSLGGAGYGYTF. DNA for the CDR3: TGTGCCAGCAGTTTAGGGGGGGCCGGCTATGGCTACACCTTC.

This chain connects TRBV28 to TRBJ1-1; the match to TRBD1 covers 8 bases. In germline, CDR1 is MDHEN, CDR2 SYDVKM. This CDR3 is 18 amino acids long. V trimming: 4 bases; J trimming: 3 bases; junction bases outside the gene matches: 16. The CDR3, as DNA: TGTGCCAGCAGTTCGATTGGAGGACAGGGATTCGATGACACTGAAGCTTTCTTT. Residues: CASSSIGGQGFDDTEAFF.

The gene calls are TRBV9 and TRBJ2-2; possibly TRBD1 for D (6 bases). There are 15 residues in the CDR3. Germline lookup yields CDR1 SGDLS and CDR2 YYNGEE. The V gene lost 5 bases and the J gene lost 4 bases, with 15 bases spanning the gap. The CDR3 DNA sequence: TGTGCCAGCAGACCCGGGACAACTTCCACCGGGGAGCTGTTTTTT. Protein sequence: CASRPGTTSTGELFF. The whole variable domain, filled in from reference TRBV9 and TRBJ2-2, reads DSGVTQTPKHLITATGQRVTLRCSPRSGDLSVYWYQQSLDQGLQFLIQYYNGEERAKGNILERFSAQQFPDLHSELNLSSLELGDSALYFCASRPGTTSTGELFFGEGSRLTVL.

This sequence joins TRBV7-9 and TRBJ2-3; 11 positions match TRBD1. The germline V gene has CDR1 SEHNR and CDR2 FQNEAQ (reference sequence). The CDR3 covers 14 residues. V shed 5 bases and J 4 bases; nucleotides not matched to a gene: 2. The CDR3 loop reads CASSGQGAADTQYF. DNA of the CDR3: TGTGCCAGCAGCGGACAGGGGGCCGCAGATACGCAGTATTTT.

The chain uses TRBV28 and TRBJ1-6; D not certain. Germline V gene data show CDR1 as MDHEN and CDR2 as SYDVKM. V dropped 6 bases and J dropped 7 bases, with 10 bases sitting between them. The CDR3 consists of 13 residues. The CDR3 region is CASRRTGNSPLHF. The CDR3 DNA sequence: TGTGCCAGCAGAAGGACGGGAAATTCACCCCTCCACTTT.

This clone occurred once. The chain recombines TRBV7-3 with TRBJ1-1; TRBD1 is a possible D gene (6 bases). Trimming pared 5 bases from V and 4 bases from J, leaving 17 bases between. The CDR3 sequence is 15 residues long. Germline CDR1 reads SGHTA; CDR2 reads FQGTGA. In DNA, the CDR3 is TGTGCCAGCAGCACCTCAGGGGTCTCGGTCACTGAAGCTTTCTTT. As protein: CASSTSGVSVTEAFF.

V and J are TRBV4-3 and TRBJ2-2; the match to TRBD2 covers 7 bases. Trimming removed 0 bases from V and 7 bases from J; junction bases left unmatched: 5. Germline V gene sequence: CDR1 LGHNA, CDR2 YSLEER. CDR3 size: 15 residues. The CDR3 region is CASSQERGLIGELFF. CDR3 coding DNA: TGCGCCAGCAGCCAAGAGAGGGGACTAATCGGGGAGCTGTTTTTT.